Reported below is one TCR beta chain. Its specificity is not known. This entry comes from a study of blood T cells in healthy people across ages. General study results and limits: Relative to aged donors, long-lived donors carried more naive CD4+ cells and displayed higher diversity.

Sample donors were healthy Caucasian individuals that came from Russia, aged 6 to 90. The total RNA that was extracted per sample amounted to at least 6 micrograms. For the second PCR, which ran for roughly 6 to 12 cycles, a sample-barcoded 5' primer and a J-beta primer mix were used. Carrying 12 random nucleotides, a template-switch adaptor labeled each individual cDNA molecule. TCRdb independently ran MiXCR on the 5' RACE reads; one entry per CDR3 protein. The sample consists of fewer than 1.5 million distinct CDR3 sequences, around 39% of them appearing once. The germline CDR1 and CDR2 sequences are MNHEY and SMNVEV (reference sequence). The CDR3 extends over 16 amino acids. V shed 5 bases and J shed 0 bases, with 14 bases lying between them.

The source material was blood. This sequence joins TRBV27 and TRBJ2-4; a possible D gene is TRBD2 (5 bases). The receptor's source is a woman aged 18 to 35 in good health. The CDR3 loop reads CASSPALVSAKNIQYF. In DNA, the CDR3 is TGTGCCAGCAGTCCCGCACTAGTATCAGCCAAAAACATTCAGTACTTC.